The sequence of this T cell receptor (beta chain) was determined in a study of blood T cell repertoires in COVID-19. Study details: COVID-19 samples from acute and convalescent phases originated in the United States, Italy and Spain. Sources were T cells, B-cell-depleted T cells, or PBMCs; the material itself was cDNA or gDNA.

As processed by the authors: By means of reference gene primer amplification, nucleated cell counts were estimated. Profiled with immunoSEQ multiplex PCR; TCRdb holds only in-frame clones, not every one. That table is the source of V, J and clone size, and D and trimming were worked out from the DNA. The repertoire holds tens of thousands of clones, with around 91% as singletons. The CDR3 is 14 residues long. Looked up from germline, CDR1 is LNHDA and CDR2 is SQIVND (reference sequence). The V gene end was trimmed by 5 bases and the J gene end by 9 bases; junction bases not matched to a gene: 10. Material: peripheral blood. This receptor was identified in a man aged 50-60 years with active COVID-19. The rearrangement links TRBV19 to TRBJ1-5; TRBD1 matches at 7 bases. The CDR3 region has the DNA TGTGCCAGTAGTCTTCGACAGGGCTCAGGGCCCCAGCATTTT. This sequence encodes CASSLRQGSGPQHF.